What follows is one TCR beta chain and its context. Its antigen is still unknown. For each CDR3 protein, TCRdb gives one entry from its re-call of the 5' RACE reads, without DNA. The sample has tens of thousands of distinct CDR3 sequences, and its top ten clones hold 5% to 6.5%. These data belong to a study of monozygotic twins with inflammatory bowel disease. Notes on the study in general: Compared with healthy co-twins, IBD patients showed reduced TCRbeta repertoire diversity by inverse Simpson.

The CDR3 has 12 residues. Germline V gene lookup returns CDR1 ENHRY and CDR2 SYGVKD. V is TRBV10-3 and J is TRBJ2-2. The sequence derives from a human donor with ulcerative colitis or Crohn's disease, or a healthy co-twin of an affected twin (not recorded which). Material for sequencing was blood. The CDR3 region is CAISESVGELFF.